The 20 T cell receptor beta chains below were found in one sample sequenced in a study of blood T cells in healthy people across ages (dated by TCRdb to the mid-2010s). Library method: 5' RACE. TCRdb lists the instrument as Illumina HiSeq 2500. A second PCR of roughly 6 to 11 cycles was run with a J-beta primer mix and a sample-barcoded 5' primer. The raw public reads went through TCRdb reprocessing: fastp at Q25, MiXCR clone calling, in-frame beta chains kept. Rows merge per CDR3 protein into single entries with the most common DNA and genes. The sample records around 800,000 distinct CDR3 sequences, about 55% of which are singletons. The leading ten clones occupy about 42% of the sample. Material for sequencing was blood. Receptors were obtained from a man at least 80 years old in good health.

The rearrangement joins TRBV29-1 to TRBJ2-7; the match to TRBD1 covers 9 bases. Germline V lookup: CDR1 SQVTM, CDR2 ANQGSEA. The V segment lost 6 bases and the J segment 2 bases; nucleotides outside the gene matches: 5. This CDR3 comprises 13 residues. CDR3 sequence reads: CSVATGGPYEQYF. In DNA, the CDR3 is TGCAGCGTAGCGACAGGGGGTCCCTACGAGCAGTACTTC.

The rearrangement joins TRBV20-1 to TRBJ2-5; tentative D call: TRBD1 (6 bases). The germline V gene has CDR1 DFQATT and CDR2 SNEGSKA (reference sequence). The length of the CDR3 is 14 residues. Trimming stripped 0 bases from V and 4 bases from J, with 12 bases between. This CDR3 is CSAREGARGETQYF. CDR3 bases: TGCAGTGCTAGAGAAGGGGCCAGGGGAGAGACCCAGTACTTC.

The rearrangement uses TRBV20-1 and TRBJ1-6; possible D gene TRBD1, 5 bases. This CDR3 region has 14 residues. Germline CDR1 and CDR2: DFQATT and SNEGSKA (reference sequence). The V end was cut by 0 bases, the J end by 12 bases, with 15 bases between. The CDR3 nucleotides are TGCAGTGCTAGAGAGGCCATTGACGGGGGACCCCTCCACTTT. The encoded protein is CSAREAIDGGPLHF.

This clonotype turned up a few times. The chain employs TRBV5-1 and TRBJ2-4; D is unresolved. CDR1 and CDR2 from the germline V gene are SGHRS and YFSETQ. The CDR3 contains 14 residues. V was trimmed by 1 base and J by 3 bases, leaving 8 bases between them. The CDR3 coding sequence is TGCGCCAGCAGCTTGCCCACTGGCAAAAACATTCAGTACTTC. It specifies CASSLPTGKNIQYF. The whole variable domain, filled in from reference TRBV5-1 and TRBJ2-4, reads KAGVTQTPRYLIKTRGQQVTLSCSPISGHRSVSWYQQTPGQGLQFLFEYFSETQRNKGNFPGRFSGRQFSNSRSEMNVSTLELGDSALYLCASSLPTGKNIQYFGAGTRLSVL.

The chain carries TRBV3-1 and TRBJ1-2; TRBD1 matches at 10 bases. Germline V lookup: CDR1 LGHDT, CDR2 YNNKEL (reference sequence). The CDR3 runs 14 residues. V dropped 4 bases and J dropped 9; count of bases not matched to a gene: 8. CDR3 sequence reads: CASSPARDRGRYTF. The CDR3 DNA reads as TGTGCCAGCAGCCCAGCCCGGGACAGGGGTCGCTACACCTTC.

This clonotype has more than one count but fewer than ten. V is TRBV20-1 and J is TRBJ2-1, with 8 bases identical to TRBD2. The V gene's germline CDR1 is DFQATT and CDR2 SNEGSKA (reference sequence). The CDR3 extends over 14 amino acids. Losses at the gene ends were 0 bases for V and 6 bases for J; bases not matched to a gene: 4. The CDR3 spells CSARESGRTNEQFF. The CDR3 DNA reads as TGCAGTGCTAGAGAGAGCGGGAGAACCAATGAGCAGTTCTTC.

V and J are TRBV20-1 and TRBJ1-2; TRBD1 matches 10 bases. V was pared by 0 bases and J by 8 bases, with 6 bases of the junction left unmatched. The germline CDR1 and CDR2 sequences are DFQATT and SNEGSKA (reference sequence). CDR3 length: 14 amino acids. The CDR3 sequence is CSARESGTGVGYTF. The CDR3 bases are TGCAGTGCTAGAGAATCCGGGACAGGGGTCGGCTACACCTTC.

The genes are TRBV20-1 and TRBJ2-7; 9 nucleotides match TRBD2. This CDR3 has 15 residues. Germline values: CDR1 DFQATT, CDR2 SNEGSKA (reference sequence). The V gene end was trimmed by 3 bases and the J gene end by 5 bases; junction bases not matched to a gene: 11. In nucleotides, the CDR3 is TGCAGTGCTAGCCCCCCCAGCGGGAGGAGAGACGAGCAGTACTTC. It encodes CSASPPSGRRDEQYF.

As DNA, the CDR3 is TGTGCCATCAGGGGACAGGAAGAGACCCAGTTCTTC. Protein sequence: CAIRGQEETQFF. The chain couples TRBV10-3 to TRBJ2-1; 8 bases map to TRBD1. J gave up 13 bases and V 6 bases, and 8 bases lay outside the gene matches. Per germline, CDR1 ENHRY and CDR2 SYGVKD. The CDR3 consists of 12 residues.

The chain couples TRBV2 to TRBJ1-4; tentative D call: TRBD1 (6 bases). The CDR3 loop spans 14 amino acids. The germline V and J ends were trimmed by 5 bases and 6 bases, with 13 bases remaining between them. Germline assignment: CDR1 SNHLY and CDR2 FYNNEI. In DNA, the CDR3 is TGTGCCAGCAGTTCACAAGGGGGAGATGAAAAACTGTTTTTT. Translation: CASSSQGGDEKLFF.

For this clonotype: A clone one base away is much larger, so this may be a read error. The chain carries TRBV7-9 and TRBJ1-1; D gene uncertain. CDR3 length equals 14 residues. Per the germline V gene, CDR1 is SEHNR and CDR2 is FQNEAQ (reference sequence). This chain's CDR3 is CAGSLVSWATEAFF. The CDR3 nucleotides are TGTGCCGGCAGCTTAGTCTCATGGGCCACTGAAGCTTTCTTT.

The chain recombines TRBV29-1 with TRBJ2-7, with D uncertain. CDR1 SQVTM and CDR2 ANQGSEA come from the germline V gene. Trimming left V 2 bases short and J 3 bases short, with 8 bases between. The CDR3 loop spans 12 amino acids. The CDR3 DNA is TGCAGCGTTGAAACCAGCAGCTACGAGCAGTACTTC. Translated: CSVETSSYEQYF.

This CDR3 reads CASSLAGLAGPQYF. The CDR3 region has the DNA TGTGCCAGCAGCTTAGCGGGACTAGCGGGACCTCAGTACTTC. This rearrangement joins TRBV7-9 to TRBJ2-7; 13 nucleotides match TRBD2. The J segment lost 10 bases and the V segment lost 0 bases, leaving 3 bases of the junction unmatched. The V gene's germline CDR1 is SEHNR and CDR2 FQNEAQ (reference sequence). The CDR3 runs to 14 residues. The whole variable domain, remainder taken from reference TRBV7-9 and TRBJ2-7, is DTGVSQNPRHKITKRGQNVTFRCDPISEHNRLYWYRQTLGQGPEFLTYFQNEAQLEKSRLLSDRFSAERPKGSFSTLEIQRTEQGDSAMYLCASSLAGLAGPQYFGPGTRLTVT.

The chain links TRBV4-3 to TRBJ2-7; 8 bases line up with TRBD1. CDR1 and CDR2 from the germline V gene are LGHNA and YSLEER. J was trimmed by 2 bases and V by 1 base; bases with no gene match: 7. The CDR3 loop spans 16 amino acids. The CDR3 sequence: CASSQARTGLTYEQYF. For the CDR3, the DNA is TGCGCCAGCAGCCAAGCACGGACAGGGCTAACCTACGAGCAGTACTTC.

V and J are TRBV6-5 and TRBJ2-6; maybe TRBD1 (7 bases). There are 17 residues in the CDR3. V lost 0 bases and J lost 2, with 11 bases in between. Germline V gene lookup returns CDR1 MNHEY and CDR2 SVGAGI. CDR3 protein: CASSYSSRGAGANVLTF. In DNA, the CDR3 is TGTGCCAGCAGTTACTCGAGCAGGGGGGCTGGGGCCAACGTCCTGACTTTC.

The chain carries TRBV20-1 and TRBJ2-1; 13 nucleotides agree with TRBD2. The CDR3 has 15 amino acids. The J segment lost 8 bases and the V segment lost 1 base, leaving 5 bases of the junction unmatched. CDR1 and CDR2 from the germline V gene are DFQATT and SNEGSKA (reference sequence). In DNA, the CDR3 is TGCAGTGCTAGAGGGACTAGCGGGAGTGGCTATGAGCAGTTCTTC. The encoded protein is CSARGTSGSGYEQFF.

The chain joins TRBV20-1 to TRBJ2-5; possible D gene TRBD2, 5 bases. Trimming cost V 4 bases and J 4 bases, with 10 bases left between them. Per the germline V gene, CDR1 is DFQATT and CDR2 is SNEGSKA (reference sequence). CDR3 size: 12 residues. The CDR3 DNA sequence: TGCAGTGCTACGAGGGTAGCAGAGACCCAGTACTTC. It codes for CSATRVAETQYF.

V and J are TRBV7-8 and TRBJ2-3, with 7 bases identical to TRBD2. V dropped 1 base and J dropped 2; count of bases not matched to a gene: 15. The CDR3 contains 19 residues. Germline loops: CDR1 SGHVS, CDR2 FQNEAQ. This chain's CDR3 is CASSLGGPGGAPPTDTQYF. The CDR3 nucleotides are TGTGCCAGCAGCTTAGGAGGTCCGGGAGGAGCCCCTCCCACAGATACGCAGTATTTT.

The chain joins TRBV18 to TRBJ2-7; 9 positions agree with TRBD1. The trim removed 4 bases at V and 2 bases at J, leaving 6 bases unmatched. The CDR3 runs to 15 residues. CDR1 is KGHSH, CDR2 LQKENI, per germline. In DNA form, the CDR3 reads TGTGCCAGCTCACTCGAACAGGGGGCTCCCTACGAGCAGTACTTC. Its protein is CASSLEQGAPYEQYF. Drawing the rest from reference TRBV18 and TRBJ2-7, the complete variable domain is NAGVMQNPRHLVRRRGQEARLRCSPMKGHSHVYWYRQLPEEGLKFMVYLQKENIIDESGMPKERFSAEFPKEGPSILRIQQVVRGDSAAYFCASSLEQGAPYEQYFGPGTRLTVT.

V usage is TRBV7-2 and J usage is TRBJ1-6; tentatively, D is TRBD1 (5 bases). The CDR3 runs to 14 residues. V was pared by 4 bases and J by 6 bases, with 10 bases between. Per germline, CDR1 SGHTA and CDR2 FQGNSA. CDR3 DNA: TGTGCCAGCAGCTCAGGACAACGTAATTCACCCCTCCACTTT. Translated: CASSSGQRNSPLHF.